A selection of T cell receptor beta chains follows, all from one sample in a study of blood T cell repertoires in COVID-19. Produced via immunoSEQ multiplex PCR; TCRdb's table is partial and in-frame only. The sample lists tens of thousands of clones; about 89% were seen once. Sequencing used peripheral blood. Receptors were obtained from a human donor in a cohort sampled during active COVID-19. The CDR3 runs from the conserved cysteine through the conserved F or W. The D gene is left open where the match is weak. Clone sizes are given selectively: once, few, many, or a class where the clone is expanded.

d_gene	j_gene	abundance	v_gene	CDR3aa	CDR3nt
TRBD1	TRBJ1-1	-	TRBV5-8	CASSLLLTGVTEAFF	TGTGCCAGCAGCTTGTTATTGACAGGGGTTACTGAAGCTTTCTTT
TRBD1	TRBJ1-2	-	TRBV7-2	CASSLGTGNGYTF	TGTGCCAGCAGTCTTGGGACAGGAAATGGCTACACCTTC
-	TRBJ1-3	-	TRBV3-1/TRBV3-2	CASSLTTGPGNTIYF	TGTGCCAGCAGCTTGACGACAGGCCCCGGAAACACCATATATTTT
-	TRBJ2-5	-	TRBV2	CASSSQGGKETQYF	TGTGCCAGCAGTAGCCAGGGGGGCAAAGAGACCCAGTACTTC
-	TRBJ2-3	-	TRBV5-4	CASSPRDTIHSDTQYF	TGTGCCAGCAGCCCCCGGGACACTATCCATTCAGATACGCAGTATTTT
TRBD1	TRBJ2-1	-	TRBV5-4	CASSLAGPGGYNEQFF	TGTGCCAGCAGCTTGGCCGGACCAGGGGGCTACAATGAGCAGTTCTTC
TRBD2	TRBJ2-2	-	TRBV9	CASLRGGGSFNTGELFF	TGTGCCAGCCTCCGGGGGGGCGGGTCCTTTAACACCGGGGAGCTGTTTTTT
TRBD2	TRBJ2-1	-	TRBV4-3	CASSQVPAGNNEQFF	TGCGCCAGCAGCCAAGTTCCAGCGGGGAACAATGAGCAGTTCTTC
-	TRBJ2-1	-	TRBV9	CASSVDSGPSYNEQFF	TGTGCCAGCAGCGTAGACTCGGGTCCCTCCTACAATGAGCAGTTCTTC
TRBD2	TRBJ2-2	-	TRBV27	CASSLASGGWTGELFF	TGTGCCAGCAGTCTGGCTAGCGGGGGGTGGACCGGGGAGCTGTTTTTT
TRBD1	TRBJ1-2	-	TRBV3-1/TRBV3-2	CASSQESGQGVYGYTF	TGTGCCAGCAGCCAAGAGTCCGGACAGGGCGTCTATGGCTACACCTTC
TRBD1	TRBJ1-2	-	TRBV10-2	CASSPGQGTSGYTF	TGCGCCAGCAGCCCGGGACAGGGAACGTCGGGCTACACCTTC
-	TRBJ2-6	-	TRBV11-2	CASIRDSGANVLTF	TGTGCCAGTATCAGGGATTCTGGGGCCAACGTCCTGACTTTC
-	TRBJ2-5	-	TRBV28	CASSLSGSGTQYF	TGTGCCAGCAGTTTATCCGGATCGGGAACCCAGTACTTC
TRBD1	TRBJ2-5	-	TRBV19	CASSTGQGEGETQYF	TGTGCCAGTAGTACCGGACAGGGGGAGGGAGAGACCCAGTACTTC
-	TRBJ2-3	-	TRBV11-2	CASSIYTDTQYF	TGTGCCAGCAGCATTTACACAGATACGCAGTATTTT
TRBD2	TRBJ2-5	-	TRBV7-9	CASSLGLAELYQETQYF	TGTGCCAGCAGCCTCGGACTAGCGGAGCTGTACCAAGAGACCCAGTACTTC
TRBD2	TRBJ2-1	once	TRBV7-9	CASSLSRLAGVEQFF	TGTGCCAGCAGCCTCTCTCGACTAGCGGGGGTTGAGCAGTTCTTC
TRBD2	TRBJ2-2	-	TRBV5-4	CASSLRRGGGELFF	TGTGCCAGCAGCTTGAGACGGGGGGGCGGGGAGCTGTTTTTT
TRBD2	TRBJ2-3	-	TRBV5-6	CASKPGLAGGFFSTDTQYF	TGTGCCAGCAAACCGGGACTAGCGGGAGGCTTCTTTAGCACAGATACGCAGTATTTT
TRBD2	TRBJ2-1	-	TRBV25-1	CASSDRDYYNEQFF	TGTGCCAGCAGTGACCGGGACTACTACAATGAGCAGTTCTTC
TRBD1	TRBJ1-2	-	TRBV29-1	CSDQGAGGYTF	TGCAGCGACCAGGGGGCGGGAGGCTACACCTTC
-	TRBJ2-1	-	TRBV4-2	CASSPTQSDQQFF	TGTGCCAGCAGCCCGACCCAAAGCGACCAGCAGTTCTTC
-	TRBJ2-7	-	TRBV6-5	CASIQTYEQYF	TGTGCCAGCATCCAGACCTACGAGCAGTACTTC
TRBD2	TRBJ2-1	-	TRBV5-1	CASSSYSGGVNYNEQFF	TGCGCCAGCAGCTCCTATAGCGGGGGGGTGAACTACAATGAGCAGTTCTTC
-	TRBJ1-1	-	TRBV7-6	CASSRPGGGGTEAFF	TGTGCCAGCAGCCGTCCTGGTGGGGGGGGAACTGAAGCTTTCTTT
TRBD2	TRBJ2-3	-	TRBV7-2	CASSLAAGGGDTQYF	TGTGCCAGCAGCTTAGCCGCGGGGGGAGGAGATACGCAGTATTTT
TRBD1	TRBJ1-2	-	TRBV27	CASKTGTGSYGYTF	TGTGCCAGCAAAACCGGGACAGGGAGCTATGGCTACACCTTC
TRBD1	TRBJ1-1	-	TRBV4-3	CASSLDRGRLNTEAFF	TGCGCCAGCAGCCTAGACAGGGGGCGGTTGAACACTGAAGCTTTCTTT
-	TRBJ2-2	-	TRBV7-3	CASSGGQALTGELFF	TGTGCCAGCAGCGGCGGGCAGGCATTGACCGGGGAGCTGTTTTTT
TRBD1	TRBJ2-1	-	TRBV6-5	CASSFDRAADEQFF	TGTGCCAGCAGCTTCGACAGGGCGGCGGATGAGCAGTTCTTC
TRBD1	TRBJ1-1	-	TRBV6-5	CASTQGAQVNTEAFF	TGTGCCAGCACGCAGGGGGCGCAGGTTAACACTGAAGCTTTCTTT
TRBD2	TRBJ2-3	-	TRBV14	CASSRTSGPTDTQYF	TGTGCCAGCAGCCGGACTAGCGGTCCCACAGATACGCAGTATTTT
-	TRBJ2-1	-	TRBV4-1	CASSQDPRSGEQFF	TGCGCCAGCAGCCAAGATCCACGGTCCGGTGAGCAGTTCTTC
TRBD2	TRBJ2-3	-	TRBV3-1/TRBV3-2	CASSQGGGLAGGSSTQYF	TGTGCCAGCAGCCAAGGGGGGGGACTAGCGGGAGGTTCCAGCACGCAGTATTTT
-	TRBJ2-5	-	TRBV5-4	CASSLGGGRRETQYF	TGTGCCAGCAGCTTGGGTGGTGGGAGAAGGGAGACCCAGTACTTC
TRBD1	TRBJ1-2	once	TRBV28	CASSRQGADSYGYTF	TGTGCCAGCAGCCGACAGGGGGCGGATAGCTATGGCTACACCTTC
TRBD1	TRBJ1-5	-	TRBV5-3	CARSTRQGRNQPQHF	TGTGCCAGAAGCACACGACAGGGAAGGAATCAGCCCCAGCATTTT
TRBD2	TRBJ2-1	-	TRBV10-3	CAISESQRGYNEQFF	TGTGCCATCAGTGAGTCTCAGCGGGGATACAATGAGCAGTTCTTC
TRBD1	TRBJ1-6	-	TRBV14	CASSQAQGRSPLHF	TGTGCCAGCAGCCAAGCACAGGGGAGGTCACCCCTCCACTTT
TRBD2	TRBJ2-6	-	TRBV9	CASSVGPQRGFSGANVLTF	TGTGCCAGCAGCGTAGGACCCCAGCGGGGGTTCTCTGGGGCCAACGTCCTGACTTTC
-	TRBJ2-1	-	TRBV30	CAWSRTSPSYNEQFF	TGTGCCTGGAGTAGGACTTCGCCCTCCTACAATGAGCAGTTCTTC
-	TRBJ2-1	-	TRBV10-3	CAIMRGGSYNEQFF	TGTGCCATCATGAGGGGGGGGAGCTACAATGAGCAGTTCTTC
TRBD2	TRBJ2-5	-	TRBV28	CASSSGGGKETQYF	TGTGCCAGCAGTTCGGGGGGGGGAAAAGAGACCCAGTACTTC
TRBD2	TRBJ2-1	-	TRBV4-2	CASSSSGTYNEQFF	TGTGCCAGCAGTTCTAGCGGGACCTACAATGAGCAGTTCTTC
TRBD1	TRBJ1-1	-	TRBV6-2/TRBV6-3	CASSYPTGTGGTLNTEAFF	TGTGCCAGCAGTTACCCGACTGGGACAGGGGGAACATTGAACACTGAAGCTTTCTTT
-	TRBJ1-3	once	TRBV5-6	CASRRGSGNTIYF	TGTGCCAGCAGGCGGGGCTCTGGAAACACCATATATTTT
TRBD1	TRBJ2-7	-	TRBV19	CASTFSTGSYEQYF	TGTGCCAGTACCTTCTCGACAGGGTCCTACGAGCAGTACTTC
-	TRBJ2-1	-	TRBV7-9	CASSLGGPNEQFF	TGTGCCAGCAGCTTAGGAGGTCCCAATGAGCAGTTCTTC
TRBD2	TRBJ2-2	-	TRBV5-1	CASSLGGLAGNGGELFF	TGCGCCAGCAGCTTGGGCGGACTAGCGGGGAACGGCGGGGAGCTGTTTTTT
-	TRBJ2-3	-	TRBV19	CASQGDTQYF	TGTGCCAGCCAGGGAGATACGCAGTATTTT
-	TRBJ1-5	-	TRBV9	CASSVEGRDNQPQHF	TGTGCCAGCAGCGTAGAGGGGCGGGATAATCAGCCCCAGCATTTT
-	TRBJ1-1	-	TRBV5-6	CASSYTTAMNTEAFF	TGTGCCAGCAGCTATACGACAGCCATGAACACTGAAGCTTTCTTT